One and the same sample provided the 11 T cell receptor beta chains below, sequenced in a study of identical twins. MiXCR was run by TCRdb on the 5' RACE reads, yielding one entry per CDR3 protein. Of more than 350,000 distinct CDR3 sequences in the sample, roughly 9% were seen once. The sample consisted of naive T cells sorted from blood. These receptor sequences come from a woman aged 45-65 years in good health.

This clonotype turned up a few times. This chain uses TRBV10-3 with TRBJ2-7; TRBD2 aligns across 10 bases. This CDR3 has 16 residues. Per the germline V gene, CDR1 is ENHRY and CDR2 is SYGVKD. Unmatched junction bases numbered 9, after V lost 6 bases and J lost 1 base. In nucleotides, the CDR3 is TGTGCCATCAGCGAGACTAGCGGGTATTCTTCCTACGAGCAGTACTTC. This codes for CAISETSGYSSYEQYF.

This clonotype was recorded many times. V usage is TRBV10-3 and J usage is TRBJ2-1; 9 bases are a match to TRBD2. The V segment lost 4 bases and the J segment 0 bases; nucleotides outside the gene matches: 10. CDR1 is ENHRY, CDR2 SYGVKD, per germline. CDR3 length: 18 residues. The CDR3, as DNA: TGTGCCATCAGTGGAGGGCTAGCGGGACCAGACTCCTACAATGAGCAGTTCTTC. Translation: CAISGGLAGPDSYNEQFF.

The table lists this clonotype with a few counts. The CDR3 DNA reads as TGTGCCAGCAGCCTCCAGCAAGCCAAAAACATTCAGTACTTC. Translation gives CASSLQQAKNIQYF. The J gene is TRBJ2-4, the V gene TRBV3-1; D not resolved. The CDR3 length is 14 residues. The V gene lost 4 bases and the J gene lost 0 bases, with 7 bases spanning the gap. Germline lookup yields CDR1 LGHDT and CDR2 YNNKEL (reference sequence). Complete variable domain (other parts from reference TRBV3-1 and TRBJ2-4): DTAVSQTPKYLVTQMGNDKSIKCEQNLGHDTMYWYKQDSKKFLKIMFSYNNKELIINETVPNRFSPKSPDKAHLNLHINSLELGDSAVYFCASSLQQAKNIQYFGAGTRLSVL.

This clonotype was detected many times. The chain has TRBV29-1 and TRBJ2-1; D not resolved. Germline V gene data show CDR1 as SQVTM and CDR2 as ANQGSEA. This CDR3 comprises 13 residues. V lost 4 bases and J 9 bases, leaving 16 bases between the germline ends. The chain's CDR3 is CSVVFSLWGEQFF. The DNA for the CDR3 is TGCAGCGTTGTTTTCTCTTTATGGGGTGAGCAGTTCTTC.

This clonotype was found many times. The rearrangement links TRBV6-5 to TRBJ1-2; D is perhaps TRBD1 (5 bases). Germline V CDR1 and CDR2: MNHEY, SVGAGI. This CDR3 spans 11 amino acids. Trimming stripped 8 bases from V and 6 bases from J, with 10 bases between. The CDR3 is CASGQGNGYTF. DNA of the CDR3: TGTGCCAGCGGGCAGGGTAATGGCTACACCTTC.

This clonotype was detected only a few times. This rearrangement joins TRBV27 to TRBJ1-5; D is uncertain. There are 18 residues in the CDR3. The germline V and J ends were trimmed by 4 bases and 0 bases, with 19 bases remaining between them. The germline gives CDR1 MNHEY, CDR2 SMNVEV (reference sequence). CDR3 in amino acids: CASSSIRAERYSNQPQHF. The DNA of the CDR3 is TGTGCCAGCAGTTCGATTAGGGCGGAGCGGTATAGCAATCAGCCCCAGCATTTT.

This clonotype was counted a few times. This chain joins TRBV5-1 and TRBJ2-3; tentative D call: TRBD2 (5 bases). The CDR3 contains 15 residues. The V gene lost 0 bases and the J gene lost 5 bases, with 13 bases spanning the gap. Germline V gives CDR1 SGHRS, CDR2 YFSETQ. CDR3 region: CASSLETGEIDTQYF. The DNA for the CDR3 is TGCGCCAGCAGCTTGGAAACCGGGGAAATAGATACGCAGTATTTT.

The gene calls are TRBV20-1 and TRBJ2-1; D may match TRBD1 or TRBD2 (5 bases each). Trimming removed 2 bases at V and 9 bases at J, with 20 bases between. Germline CDR1 reads DFQATT; CDR2 reads SNEGSKA (reference sequence). This CDR3 contains 15 residues. The DNA for the CDR3 is TGCAGTGCTAGAAAACCCACCGGGGCCTTGGGTGAGCAGTTCTTC. This codes for CSARKPTGALGEQFF.

In its sample, this clonotype was seen a few times. The J gene is TRBJ2-1, the V gene TRBV14; unclear D gene. CDR3 size: 13 residues. With 1 base removed from V and 4 bases from J, the gap between germline ends came to 5 bases. The germline CDR1 and CDR2 sequences are SGHDN and FVKESK. The CDR3 loop reads CASSQAVYNEQFF. Here the CDR3 DNA reads TGTGCCAGCAGCCAAGCGGTTTACAATGAGCAGTTCTTC.

This clonotype was recorded many times. This chain joins TRBV5-1 and TRBJ1-2, with 7 bases identical to TRBD1. Germline lookup yields CDR1 SGHRS and CDR2 YFSETQ. V dropped 3 bases and J dropped 4; count of bases not matched to a gene: 6. The CDR3 length is 14 residues. The chain's CDR3 is CASSWDRRGYGYTF. DNA for the CDR3: TGCGCCAGCAGCTGGGACAGACGCGGCTATGGCTACACCTTC.

The chain recombines TRBV27 with TRBJ2-7; D remains ambiguous. V was cut by 1 base and J by 0 bases, with 10 bases left in between. The CDR3 is made up of 15 amino acids. In germline, CDR1 is MNHEY, CDR2 SMNVEV (reference sequence). This chain's CDR3 is CASSLLGGYSYEQYF. The CDR3 DNA sequence: TGTGCCAGCAGTTTATTGGGCGGTTACTCCTACGAGCAGTACTTC.